These T cell receptor beta chains were read from a single sample in a study of blood T cell repertoires in COVID-19. Sequencing used immunoSEQ multiplex PCR; TCRdb keeps in-frame clones, though not all of them. The table has tens of thousands of clones, 82% seen once; the top ten hold more than 8%. Sequenced sample: peripheral blood. Every receptor here comes from a woman over 75 with acute or convalescent COVID-19. The CDR3 runs from the conserved cysteine through the conserved F or W. D genes are given only for firm matches. A clone size is listed for some rows: how often the clone was seen (once, few, many), or a class if it is expanded.

j_call: TRBJ2-3
d_call: TRBD1
v_call: TRBV23-1
clone_size: few
cdr3_nt: TGCGCCAGCAGCCCGGACAGGGGGTTTGTGGATACGCAGTATTTT
cdr3_aa: CASSPDRGFVDTQYF

j_call: TRBJ2-7
d_call: -
v_call: TRBV2
clone_size: -
cdr3_nt: TGTGCCAGCATCCTCCTTGCGGGGAGGTCCGAGCAGTACTTC
cdr3_aa: CASILLAGRSEQYF

j_call: TRBJ2-1
d_call: TRBD2
v_call: TRBV27
clone_size: -
cdr3_nt: TGTGCCAGCAGTTTGCTCCCACTAGCGGGGGGAGGGAATGAGCAGTTCTTC
cdr3_aa: CASSLLPLAGGGNEQFF

j_call: TRBJ2-1
d_call: -
v_call: TRBV19
clone_size: -
cdr3_nt: TGTGCCAGTAGTTTTGGGTCAGGTACCTACAATGAGCAGTTCTTC
cdr3_aa: CASSFGSGTYNEQFF

j_call: TRBJ1-4
d_call: TRBD1
v_call: TRBV5-1
clone_size: -
cdr3_nt: TGCGCCAGCAGCCCGACAGGGGCGCCTAATGAAAAACTGTTTTTT
cdr3_aa: CASSPTGAPNEKLFF

j_call: TRBJ2-7
d_call: -
v_call: TRBV1
clone_size: -
cdr3_nt: TGCACCAGCAGCCATCCGAAGCGGGAGCTTTGCGAGCAGTACTTC
cdr3_aa: CTSSHPKRELCEQYF

j_call: TRBJ2-3
d_call: TRBD1
v_call: TRBV5-8
clone_size: -
cdr3_nt: TGTGCCAGCAGGGCCGGGACAGGCTTTTCTCGCACAGATACGCAGTATTTT
cdr3_aa: CASRAGTGFSRTDTQYF

j_call: TRBJ1-2
d_call: -
v_call: TRBV28
clone_size: few
cdr3_nt: TGTGCCAGCAGTTTTCCCGGTCAGACAGCTAACTATGGCTACACCTTC
cdr3_aa: CASSFPGQTANYGYTF

j_call: TRBJ1-5
d_call: -
v_call: TRBV28
clone_size: -
cdr3_nt: TGTGCCAGCAGGAACGTCGGGGGTTATCAGCCCCAGCATTTT
cdr3_aa: CASRNVGGYQPQHF

j_call: TRBJ1-1
d_call: TRBD1
v_call: TRBV10-1
clone_size: -
cdr3_nt: TGCGCCAGCAGTGACCAGGGACAGCTCTCCTCTGAAGCTTTCTTT
cdr3_aa: CASSDQGQLSSEAFF

j_call: TRBJ2-3
d_call: TRBD1
v_call: TRBV7-9
clone_size: -
cdr3_nt: TGTGCCAGCAGTGACAGGGTCCAAGATACGCAGTATTTT
cdr3_aa: CASSDRVQDTQYF

j_call: TRBJ1-6
d_call: -
v_call: TRBV25-1
clone_size: -
cdr3_nt: TGTGCCAGCACGTCAGGGGTCAGTTCACCCCTCCACTTT
cdr3_aa: CASTSGVSSPLHF